The TCR beta chain under discussion was sequenced for a study of cytomegalovirus exposure and HLA in healthy donors. Study information: A later analysis reported the same platform for the roughly 120 validation repertoires and the 666 first-cohort repertoires.

The repertoire was sequenced with immunoSEQ multiplex PCR; TCRdb's copy has only in-frame clones and lacks some. The table shows 200,000 to 250,000 clones, with approximately 88% occurring only once. CDR1 is SEHNR and CDR2 is FQNEAQ in the germline V gene (reference sequence). The CDR3 spans 16 residues. V shed 6 bases and J 7 bases; nucleotides not matched to a gene: 13. This clone was picked up one time. The sequence derives from a woman aged 30 to 39 in good health and CMV-seropositive. The chain employs TRBV7-9 and TRBJ1-4; TRBD1 agrees at 8 bases. Specimen: PBMCs. The CDR3 DNA is TGTGCCAGCAGAACTTCACTGGGACAGGAGGCTGAAAAACTGTTTTTT. It codes for CASRTSLGQEAEKLFF.